The subject of this entry is one TCR beta chain. The sample comes from a study of OX40 agonist ivuxolimab in advanced cancers. The wider study: Patients achieving partial responses numbered three: one hepatocellular carcinoma case and two cutaneous melanoma cases.

Profiled with immunoSEQ multiplex PCR; TCRdb holds only in-frame clones, not every one. Among approximately 29,000 clones listed, approximately 81% were seen once. Germline assignment: CDR1 SNHLY and CDR2 FYNNEI. Trimming at V came to 2 bases and at J to 3 bases, leaving 7 bases not matched to a gene. This CDR3 comprises 17 residues. This rearrangement joins TRBV2 to TRBJ1-2; 12 bases are a match to TRBD1. Sequenced material: CD4+ or CD8+ T cells sorted from blood, taken in a trial of the OX40 agonist ivuxolimab. This clonotype was sampled from an adult with an advanced solid tumor such as melanoma, head and neck, liver or kidney cancer. This chain's CDR3 is CASSERGQGAIYYGYTF. CDR3 sequence (DNA): TGTGCCAGCAGTGAACGGGGACAGGGGGCGATTTACTATGGCTACACCTTC.